This T cell receptor beta chain is from a study of blood T cell repertoires in COVID-19. For the study at large: COVID-19 samples from acute and convalescent phases originated in the United States, Italy and Spain.

The table came from immunoSEQ multiplex PCR; TCRdb's copy has only in-frame clones and leaves some out. The repertoire holds 130,000 to 150,000 clones, with over 70% as singletons. CDR1 is MNHEY, CDR2 SMNVEV, per germline (reference sequence). The CDR3 has 15 residues. The J segment lost 5 bases and the V segment lost 0 bases, leaving 7 bases of the junction unmatched. Self-reported history from a screening survey and questionnaire set each donor's cohort. The chain carries TRBV27 and TRBJ2-7, with 7 bases matching TRBD2. The clonotype originates from a man aged 55 to 70 who had recovered from COVID-19. Sequencing was carried out using PBMCs or T cells enriched from blood (not recorded which). The CDR3 coding sequence is TGTGCCAGCAGTTTATCGATCGAGGGAGGGGACGAGCAGTACTTC. Translation: CASSLSIEGGDEQYF.